Each of the 17 T cell receptor beta chains below was sequenced from the same sample in a study of CD8+ T cells in alopecia areata. RNA, once extracted, was reverse transcribed into cDNA for use as the sequencing template. Generated by immunoSEQ multiplex PCR, the TCRdb table keeps only in-frame clones and is missing some. The data contain under 200,000 clones, about three fifths of them seen just once; the ten biggest clones take up 0.7% to 1%. The treatment here: oral pan-JAK inhibitor, 5-10 mg twice daily. The source was CD4+ T cells sorted from blood, collected at week 4, from a patient treated with tofacitinib. These receptors came from a human donor with alopecia areata.

This clone turned up a few times. This chain joins TRBV13 and TRBJ2-7; 9 nucleotides agree with TRBD1. The CDR3 is made up of 14 amino acids. V shed 5 bases, J shed 7 bases, and the junction held 9 bases outside the gene matches. Germline values: CDR1 PRHDT, CDR2 FYEKMQ (reference sequence). This CDR3 reads CASSTGTGLREQYF. The DNA of the CDR3 is TGTGCCAGCAGCACCGGGACAGGGCTTCGTGAGCAGTACTTC.

This chain uses TRBV5-1 with TRBJ2-5, with 7 bases lining up with TRBD1. V dropped 4 bases and J dropped 5; count of bases not matched to a gene: 5. Germline-derived CDR1 and CDR2 are SGHRS and YFSETQ. CDR3 length: 13 amino acids. CDR3 DNA: TGCGCCAGCAGCCAGACAGGGTCGGAGACCCAGTACTTC. This codes for CASSQTGSETQYF.

The rearrangement joins TRBV29-1 to TRBJ1-3; D gene ambiguous. The CDR3 contains 11 residues. Trimming cost V 3 bases and J 4 bases, with 4 bases left between them. CDR1 SQVTM and CDR2 ANQGSEA come from the germline V gene. CDR3 region: CSVDWGNTIYF. In nucleotides, the CDR3 is TGCAGCGTTGACTGGGGAAACACCATATATTTT.

The chain carries TRBV4-2 and TRBJ2-5, with 12 bases aligning to TRBD2. Gene TRBJ2-7 matches the end of the DNA better, so the J call may be wrong. CDR3 length equals 14 residues. Germline assignment: CDR1 LGHNA and CDR2 YNFKEQ. CDR3 amino acids: CASSQGLAGDEQYF. In DNA, the CDR3 is TGTGCCAGCAGCCAAGGACTAGCGGGGGACGAGCAGTACTTC.

The chain couples TRBV30 to TRBJ2-7; TRBD2 agrees at 10 bases. The CDR3 has 14 amino acids. From germline, CDR1 is GTSNPN and CDR2 SVGIG (reference sequence). The V and J ends lost 6 bases and 2 bases, in that order; junction bases with no gene match: 7. The CDR3 DNA reads as TGTGCCTGCAGAATAGCGGGGGGTCCCTACGAGCAGTACTTC. This translates into CACRIAGGPYEQYF.

The genes are TRBV5-1 and TRBJ1-5; the D gene is possibly TRBD1 (5 bases). V was cut by 7 bases and J by 3 bases, with 17 bases left in between. There are 15 residues in the CDR3. Germline V gene data show CDR1 as SGHRS and CDR2 as YFSETQ. The CDR3 reads CASRSGTDPNQPQHF. The CDR3 DNA is TGCGCCAGCCGCTCTGGGACGGATCCCAATCAGCCCCAGCATTTT. The whole variable domain, remainder taken from reference TRBV5-1 and TRBJ1-5, is KAGVTQTPRYLIKTRGQQVTLSCSPISGHRSVSWYQQTPGQGLQFLFEYFSETQRNKGNFPGRFSGRQFSNSRSEMNVSTLELGDSALYLCASRSGTDPNQPQHFGDGTRLSIL.

This clone has more than one count but fewer than ten. The J gene is TRBJ1-3, the V gene TRBV10-2; no clear D gene. Trimming pared 2 bases from V and 2 bases from J, leaving 1 base between. Germline CDR1 and CDR2: WSHSY and SAAADI. CDR3 size: 12 residues. CDR3 DNA: TGCGCCAGCAGTGAGGCTGGAAACACCATATATTTT. Protein product: CASSEAGNTIYF.

This chain joins TRBV29-1 and TRBJ2-7, with 10 bases fitting TRBD2. Germline loops: CDR1 SQVTM, CDR2 ANQGSEA. The V and J ends lost 2 bases and 11 bases, in that order; junction bases with no gene match: 3. CDR3 length equals 11 residues. The chain's CDR3 is CSVETAGGKYF. The CDR3 coding sequence is TGCAGCGTTGAAACAGCGGGGGGGAAGTACTTC.

This chain uses TRBV9 with TRBJ1-1; no definite D call. Germline lookup yields CDR1 SGDLS and CDR2 YYNGEE. This CDR3 region has 14 residues. V lost 0 bases, J lost 2 bases, and 8 bases lay in between. The CDR3 is CASSVGGRNTEAFF. Written as DNA, the CDR3 is TGTGCCAGCAGCGTAGGAGGGAGAAACACTGAAGCTTTCTTT.

The chain recombines TRBV30 with TRBJ1-1; 12 positions match TRBD1. Germline V gene lookup returns CDR1 GTSNPN and CDR2 SVGIG (reference sequence). J gave up 0 bases and V 5 bases, and 4 bases lay outside the gene matches. The CDR3 consists of 15 residues. In DNA form, the CDR3 reads TGTGCCTGGGCGGGACAGGGGGCTATGAACACTGAAGCTTTCTTT. The encoded protein is CAWAGQGAMNTEAFF.

The rearrangement uses TRBV6-5 and TRBJ1-6, with D possibly matching TRBD1 (5 bases). The germline gives CDR1 MNHEY, CDR2 SVGAGI. The CDR3 has 15 residues. V lost 5 bases and J 7 bases, leaving 15 bases between the germline ends. Here the CDR3 reads CASSVGGTVNSPLHF. CDR3 DNA sequence: TGTGCCAGCAGTGTGGGTGGGACGGTGAATTCACCCCTCCACTTT.

The V and J genes are TRBV14 and TRBJ1-6, with 10 bases lining up with TRBD1. Unmatched junction bases numbered 5, after V lost 3 bases and J lost 9 bases. Germline V gives CDR1 SGHDN, CDR2 FVKESK. The CDR3 is 15 residues long. CDR3 DNA: TGTGCCAGCAGCCATCACCGGGACAGGGGTTCACCCCTCCACTTT. Encoded protein: CASSHHRDRGSPLHF.

The J gene is TRBJ2-2, the V gene TRBV6-5; D unresolved. Looked up from germline, CDR1 is MNHEY and CDR2 is SVGAGI. This CDR3 has 12 residues. Trimming cost V 4 bases and J 5 bases, with 5 bases left between them. The CDR3 spells CASSFNTGELFF. The CDR3 DNA is TGTGCCAGCAGTTTCAATACCGGGGAGCTGTTTTTT.

The rearrangement joins TRBV29-1 to TRBJ2-5; D perhaps matches TRBD2 (6 bases). Trimming stripped 6 bases from V and 6 bases from J, with 17 bases between. Looked up from germline, CDR1 is SQVTM and CDR2 is ANQGSEA. The CDR3 extends over 13 amino acids. DNA of the CDR3: TGCAGCGTGGGACTTCTTGGGGGTCAGACCCAGTACTTC. This gives the protein CSVGLLGGQTQYF.

The chain has TRBV2 and TRBJ1-4; 10 nucleotides agree with TRBD1. The germline V gene encodes CDR1 SNHLY and CDR2 FYNNEI. The CDR3 loop spans 13 amino acids. Germline trimming cut 7 bases from V and 8 bases from J; bases unmatched to any gene: 4. The DNA of the CDR3 is TGTGCCAGCACCTGGGACAGGGGCGAAAAACTGTTTTTT. Encoded protein: CASTWDRGEKLFF.

The rearrangement uses TRBV9 and TRBJ2-3; D may be TRBD2 (7 bases). The CDR3 has 16 amino acids. CDR1 SGDLS and CDR2 YYNGEE come from the germline V gene. V gave up 3 bases and J gave up 2 bases, with 16 bases separating them. Written as DNA, the CDR3 is TGTGCCAGCAGCGCCCCCCGGGGGGCGGACACAGATACGCAGTATTTT. The encoded protein is CASSAPRGADTDTQYF.

The chain employs TRBV29-1 and TRBJ2-5; D not resolved. The CDR3 is made up of 12 amino acids. CDR1 and CDR2 (germline): SQVTM, ANQGSEA. Trimming cost V 5 bases and J 9 bases, with 16 bases left between them. The CDR3 loop reads CSVMQLESAQYF. In nucleotides, the CDR3 is TGCAGCGTTATGCAGCTCGAGTCGGCCCAGTACTTC.